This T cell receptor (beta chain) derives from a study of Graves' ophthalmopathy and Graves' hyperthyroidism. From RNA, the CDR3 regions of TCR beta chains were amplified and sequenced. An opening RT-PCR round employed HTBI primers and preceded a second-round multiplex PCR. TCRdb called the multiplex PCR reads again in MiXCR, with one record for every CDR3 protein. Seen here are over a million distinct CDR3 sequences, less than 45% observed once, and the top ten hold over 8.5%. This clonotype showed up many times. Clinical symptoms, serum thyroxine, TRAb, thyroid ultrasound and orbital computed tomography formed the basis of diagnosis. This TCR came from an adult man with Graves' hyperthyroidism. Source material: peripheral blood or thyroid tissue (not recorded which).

DNA of the CDR3: TGCAGTGCCACCCGTCTAGCGGGATTACAAGAGACCCAGTACTTC. Protein product: CSATRLAGLQETQYF. The rearrangement joins TRBV20-1 to TRBJ2-5, with TRBD2 matching over 9 bases. The trim removed 6 bases at V and 2 bases at J, leaving 10 bases unmatched. The CDR3 covers 15 residues. Germline assignment: CDR1 DFQATT and CDR2 SNEGSKA (reference sequence).